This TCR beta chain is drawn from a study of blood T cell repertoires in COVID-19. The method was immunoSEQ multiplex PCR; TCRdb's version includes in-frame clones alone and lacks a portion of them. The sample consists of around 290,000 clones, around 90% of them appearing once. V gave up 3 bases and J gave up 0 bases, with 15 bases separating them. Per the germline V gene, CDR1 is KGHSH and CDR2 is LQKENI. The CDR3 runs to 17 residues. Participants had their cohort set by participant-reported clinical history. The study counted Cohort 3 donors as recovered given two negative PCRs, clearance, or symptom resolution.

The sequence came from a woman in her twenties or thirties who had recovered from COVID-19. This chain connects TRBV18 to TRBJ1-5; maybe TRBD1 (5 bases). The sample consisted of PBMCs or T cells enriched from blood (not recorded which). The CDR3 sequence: CASSPTAGPLSNQPQHF. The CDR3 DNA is TGTGCCAGCTCACCTACAGCAGGGCCCCTTAGCAATCAGCCCCAGCATTTT.